This T cell receptor (beta chain) came from a study of beta chain features in type 1 diabetes (dated by TCRdb to 2017 to 2018). With respect to the entire study: Mean age, gender distribution, total cell number and subset yield did not differ between patients and healthy donors. Across all samples, roughly 110,000,000 sorted cells were examined, and cell number per subset correlated strongly with RNA yield. The study compared the TCRB repertoires of sorted circulating CD4+ T cell subsets in recently diagnosed type 1 diabetes patients with those in matched healthy donors. Regulatory and stem cell-like memory subsets were isolated from only 8 patients and roughly eight healthy donors, whereas naive and central memory subsets came from all 28 donors.

The entire amount of isolated RNA was reverse transcribed using the High Capacity cDNA Reverse Transcription Kit, so the sequenced TCRB transcripts were expressed ones. Deep immunoSEQ sequencing was applied to naive, central memory and regulatory T cell samples, giving an average of roughly 3.5 million total reads per sample. Sorted cells were lysed in RLT buffer, and RNA was extracted using DNase-treated RNeasy Micro or Mini kits according to cell number. Each cell subset was processed separately to prevent cross-contamination, with patient and healthy donor samples processed together. Using the immunoSEQ multiplex PCR, TCRB sequences were amplified from cDNA into 87-bp fragments spanning the CDR3 region. The amplicons were sequenced using the Illumina HiSeq platform. For the original study's pipeline: Synthetic template baselines were used to correct PCR bias computationally, reads within Hamming distance 2 were collapsed together, and singletons that could not be merged were discarded. Reads were aligned to IMGT to assign V, D and J genes, CDR3 length, and insertions or deletions at six rearrangement sites. Within each subset, clonotype counts were normalized to sorted cell number, after which true diversity and Gini coefficients were computed with the tcR R package. Repertoire sharing was quantified using the overlap coefficient calculated on TCRB nucleotide sequences. Out-of-frame TCRB sequences from naive cells were analyzed to stand in for the pre-selection repertoire. TCRdb obtained this table from immuneACCESS and retained in-frame rearrangements with V and J assigned. These tables miss some clones; where compared with another copy, unresolved V genes account for less than half of the shortfall, and the remainder is unexplained. V and J calls and clone size are those listed in that table; D and trimming were worked out from the DNA. This sample holds about 240,000 clones; approximately 13% were observed only once. The ten largest make up approximately 0.018% of the sample.

On this clone itself: This receptor's antigen is unknown. No quality values exist for individual bases; no much larger clone is one base distant.

What the research found in general, with its limitations: Sequencing cDNA rather than genomic DNA could over-represent highly expressing activated cells, although activation and CD3 levels did not differ between groups. Type 1 diabetes patients showed a moderate but significant shortening of TCRB CDR3 length in all four CD4+ subsets. Only small numbers of individuals were included in the HLA sub-analyses, which left unresolved whether HLA type had any influence on TCRB rearrangement. PCR may preferentially amplify shorter templates, but because patient and control samples were amplified and corrected together, any resulting skew would affect both groups equally. Patients with type 1 diabetes made fewer insertions and deleted more nucleotides at VDJ recombination sites, implying thymic rearrangement abnormalities. Naive, central memory and regulatory TCRB repertoires appeared more similar among patients than among healthy donors.

Each donor gave one peripheral blood draw, roughly 0.11 L on average, collected into heparinised tubes. Using a panel that included CD45RO, CCR7, CD25, CD127, CD95 and CD27, naive, central memory, regulatory and stem cell-like memory CD4+ T cells were sorted on a BD FACSAria II. All sorted populations exceeded 95% purity. Right away, PBMCs were isolated by Lymphoprep density gradient centrifugation and were stained directly, with no culture step. To minimize batch effects, samples were stained and sorted in pairs, one healthy donor with one patient per experiment. The germline V gene yields SGDLS for CDR1 and YYNGEE for CDR2. V sheds 4 bases and J sheds 5 bases, leaving 12 bases between their ends. Spanning cysteine to phenylalanine, the CDR3 consists of 13 amino acids. The retained sequence is limited to the CDR3, 39 bases, with the frame set at the first base.

The sequence joins TRBV9 to TRBJ2-5; the D gene is perhaps TRBD2, on 5 matching bases. Material: naive CD4+ T cells from blood. In light of the paper, this sample's cell subset or site label describes: true naive CD4+ T cells. This TCR derives from a man aged 25 to 45 with type 1 diabetes. The nucleotides read TGTGCCAGCAGCCTCGCGGGTCACGAGACCCAGTACTTC. It specifies CASSLAGHETQYF.